This TCR beta chain emerged from a study of blood T cell repertoires in COVID-19. The overall study: Researchers got acute and convalescent COVID-19 samples from the United States, Italy and Spain.

This clone was recorded once. The CDR3 runs 15 residues. Germline CDR1 is MDHEN and CDR2 is SYDVKM. Between the trimmed V and J ends, which lost 2 bases and 6 bases, there was a span of 13 bases. The assay was immunoSEQ multiplex PCR, and TCRdb's table has in-frame clones only and misses some. The data hold about 200,000 clones, with over 75% observed a single time. This chain links TRBV28 with TRBJ1-4; D perhaps matches TRBD1 (5 bases). The source is a man aged 45-65 years who had recovered from COVID-19. Input material: peripheral blood. In nucleotides, the CDR3 is TGTGCCAGCAGTTTAGCGGGGCGGGGAGATGAAAAACTGTTTTTT. Protein: CASSLAGRGDEKLFF.